This paragraph covers one TCR beta chain sequence. Its specificity is not known. The data are from a study of T cells in Graves' hyperthyroidism and ophthalmopathy. For the study at large: Peripheral blood was secured at the point of initial diagnosis, before any treatment.

Amplification of TCR beta CDR3 regions was performed using RNA transcripts as template. Initially, a first-round RT-PCR of the TCR CDR3 employed the HTBI primer set. One entry per CDR3 protein results from TCRdb running MiXCR on the multiplex PCR reads. The data contain about half a million distinct CDR3 sequences, approximately 25% of them seen just once; the ten biggest clones take up about 10%. Findings and limits, study-wide: Blood shared most expanded thyroid clonotypes above 0.001. In simple terms, a model built on 13 V-J features told ophthalmopathy apart from stable hyperthyroidism.

Between the trimmed V and J ends, which lost 4 bases and 3 bases, there was a span of 11 bases. CDR1 and CDR2 from the germline V gene are SGHRS and YFSETQ. CDR3 size: 13 residues. Uncontrolled infections, other autoimmune diseases, pregnancy or lactation led to exclusion of patients. The rearrangement links TRBV5-1 to TRBJ2-7, with D perhaps TRBD1 or TRBD2 (5 bases each). This TCR was sampled from a woman in her twenties or thirties with Graves' ophthalmopathy. The material sequenced was blood. Written as DNA, the CDR3 is TGCGCCAGCAGCGGGGGACGCGGCTACGAGCAGTACTTC. Amino acids: CASSGGRGYEQYF.